One and the same sample provided the 18 T cell receptor beta chains below, sequenced in a study of T-cell reconstitution after alpha-beta-depleted transplantation in children. TCRbeta library preparation incorporated unique molecular identifiers. MiXCR, run by TCRdb on the PCR reads, gives a single entry per CDR3 protein. The sample carries about a million distinct CDR3 sequences, about 29% recorded once. Material: PBMCs, mostly from graft donor cells, obtained 360 days after TCRalphabeta/CD19-depleted stem cell transplant. All receptors derive from a boy under two years old who had a stem cell transplant for SCID, so the T cells may come from the graft donor.

Points on this clonotype: This could be a read error, since a much larger clone is one nucleotide away. The chain employs TRBV24-1 and TRBJ2-1; 9 bases fit TRBD1. The germline V gene has CDR1 KGHDR and CDR2 SFDVKD. This CDR3 spans 12 amino acids. CDR3 protein: CVTSDPGQGQFF. The DNA of the CDR3 is TGTGTCACCAGTGACCCGGGACAGGGGCAGTTCTTC.

The V and J genes are TRBV20-1 and TRBJ2-7, with a weak D call TRBD2 (5 bases). The CDR3 runs 14 residues. V lost 6 bases to trimming and J lost 5 bases, with 20 bases between them. Germline V gene data show CDR1 as DFQATT and CDR2 as SNEGSKA (reference sequence). The chain's CDR3 is CSASRTPDGHEQYF. CDR3 DNA sequence: TGCAGTGCGTCAAGGACTCCCGATGGGCACGAGCAGTACTTC.

The chain couples TRBV11-3 to TRBJ2-7; a possible D gene is TRBD1 (7 bases). Germline V CDR1 and CDR2: SGHNT, YENEEA. The V gene lost 1 base and the J gene lost 3 bases, with 16 bases spanning the gap. The CDR3 runs to 16 residues. CDR3 sequence reads: CASSLAPQGGCYEQYF. The CDR3, as DNA: TGTGCCAGCAGCTTAGCCCCCCAGGGGGGTTGCTACGAGCAGTACTTC.

This clonotype was counted ten times or more. This chain joins TRBV7-2 and TRBJ1-1; D remains unclear. Germline V gives CDR1 SGHTA, CDR2 FQGNSA. Trimming shortened V by 2 bases and J by 4 bases, and 8 bases separated the two germline ends. The CDR3 sequence is 13 residues long. CDR3 protein: CASSLSLATEAFF. In DNA form, the CDR3 reads TGTGCCAGCAGCTTAAGTTTAGCCACTGAAGCTTTCTTT. The variable domain in full, completed from reference TRBV7-2 and TRBJ1-1, reads GAGVSQSPSNKVTEKGKDVELRCDPISGHTALYWYRQSLGQGLEFLIYFQGNSAPDKSGLPSDRFSAERTGGSVSTLTIQRTQQEDSAVYLCASSLSLATEAFFGQGTRLTVV.

This clonotype has more than one count but fewer than ten. The rearrangement uses TRBV18 and TRBJ2-1; no clear D gene. Germline V gene sequence: CDR1 KGHSH, CDR2 LQKENI. The CDR3 covers 14 residues. Trimming took off 3 bases at V and 7 bases at J, with 13 bases between the two ends. The CDR3 DNA reads TGTGCCAGCTCACCGTCCCGTCCTAGGAATGAGCAGTTCTTC. Its protein is CASSPSRPRNEQFF.

The chain links TRBV24-1 to TRBJ2-2; no firm D call. This CDR3 spans 16 amino acids. Trimming took 4 bases from V and 1 from J, leaving 12 bases between them. CDR1 is KGHDR and CDR2 is SFDVKD in the germline V gene. DNA of the CDR3: TGTGCCACCAGTGAGGCGGCCCCGAGGAACACCGGGGAGCTGTTTTTT. This gives the protein CATSEAAPRNTGELFF.

The V call is TRBV7-6, the J call TRBJ2-5, with 8 bases that match TRBD2. Germline V gene sequence: CDR1 SGHVS, CDR2 FNYEAQ. The junction had 15 bases not matched to a gene; V was cut back by 4 bases and J by 5 bases. The CDR3 loop spans 17 amino acids. The CDR3 here is CASSYQSRGGRWETQYF. CDR3 in DNA: TGTGCCAGCAGCTATCAATCCCGGGGGGGCCGGTGGGAGACCCAGTACTTC.

This clonotype occurred a few times. The chain uses TRBV5-4 and TRBJ2-7; 11 nucleotides align to TRBD1. CDR1 and CDR2 (germline): SGHNT, YYREEE (reference sequence). Trimming removed 4 bases from V and 6 bases from J; junction bases left unmatched: 6. The CDR3 has 14 amino acids. The CDR3 here is CASSTGQGAAEQYF. CDR3 DNA sequence: TGTGCCAGCAGCACCGGACAGGGGGCGGCCGAGCAGTACTTC.

The J gene is TRBJ2-2, the V gene TRBV5-1, with 7 bases matching TRBD1. CDR1 is SGHRS and CDR2 is YFSETQ in the germline V gene. The V segment lost 1 base and the J segment 4 bases; nucleotides outside the gene matches: 4. The CDR3 has 15 residues. Here the CDR3 DNA reads TGCGCCAGCAGCTTGTGGGCAGGGGGCACCGGGGAGCTGTTTTTT. Protein: CASSLWAGGTGELFF.

The chain links TRBV7-6 to TRBJ2-5, with 9 bases matching TRBD2. Unmatched junction bases numbered 10, after V lost 4 bases and J lost 7 bases. The CDR3 spans 15 residues. Germline V lookup: CDR1 SGHVS, CDR2 FNYEAQ. DNA of the CDR3: TGTGCCAGCAGCTCAGAGCGGGGGGTCGGGGGGACCCAGTACTTC. This codes for CASSSERGVGGTQYF.

The chain carries TRBV12-3 or TRBV12-4 and TRBJ2-2, with a tentative D call TRBD2 (6 bases). V dropped 8 bases and J dropped 4 bases, with 11 bases sitting between them. CDR3 length: 13 residues. CDR3 region: CASYRDFTGELFF. The CDR3 DNA reads as TGTGCCAGCTACCGGGACTTCACCGGGGAGCTGTTTTTT.

V is TRBV2 and J is TRBJ2-1, with TRBD1 as a possible D gene (6 bases). Germline CDR1 SNHLY, CDR2 FYNNEI. This CDR3 is built from 13 residues. Trimming stripped 6 bases from V and 4 bases from J, with 10 bases between. DNA for the CDR3: TGTGCCAGCAGCGTCGACAGGTACAATGAGCAGTTCTTC. Its translation is CASSVDRYNEQFF.

This clonotype occurred once. The chain has TRBV20-1 and TRBJ1-1; perhaps TRBD1 as D (6 bases). In germline, CDR1 is DFQATT, CDR2 SNEGSKA (reference sequence). The CDR3 runs to 16 residues. V lost 5 bases and J 0 bases, leaving 19 bases between the germline ends. CDR3 loop: CSAGRQADIMNTEAFF. The CDR3, as DNA: TGCAGTGCTGGCCGACAGGCCGATATCATGAACACTGAAGCTTTCTTT.

This clonotype was seen more than once but under ten times. The chain uses TRBV7-2 and TRBJ1-4; D call uncertain. This CDR3 comprises 13 residues. Germline CDR1 is SGHTA and CDR2 is FQGNSA. V was clipped by 4 bases and J by 3 bases, with 6 bases between them. In DNA form, the CDR3 reads TGTGCCAGCAGCTGGGGAGCTAATGAAAAACTGTTTTTT. This gives the protein CASSWGANEKLFF.

This clonotype was counted at least ten times. The chain couples TRBV3-1 to TRBJ2-1; no reliable D call. The CDR3 sequence is 12 residues long. CDR1 and CDR2 (germline): LGHDT, YNNKEL (reference sequence). V was trimmed by 3 bases and J by 4 bases, leaving 4 bases between them. CDR3 residues: CASSQGYNEQFF. CDR3 coding DNA: TGTGCCAGCAGCCAGGGGTACAATGAGCAGTTCTTC.

The V call is TRBV4-1, the J call TRBJ2-2; weak D call: TRBD1 (6 bases). The V gene lost 3 bases and the J gene lost 6 bases, with 14 bases spanning the gap. Germline V gene sequence: CDR1 MGHRA, CDR2 YSYEKL. This CDR3 has 15 amino acids. The CDR3, as DNA: TGCGCCAGCAGCCACACGGGACACGAGGCCGGGGAGCTGTTTTTT. It encodes CASSHTGHEAGELFF.

For this clonotype: The conserved closing phenylalanine or tryptophan is absent in this CDR3, likely reflecting a read error. V usage is TRBV7-6 and J usage is TRBJ1-2, with D perhaps matching TRBD1 (5 bases). There are 13 residues in the CDR3. Germline CDR1 SGHVS, CDR2 FNYEAQ. V was trimmed by 1 base and J by 4 bases, leaving 7 bases between them. The CDR3: CASSLGGVYGYTC. The CDR3, as DNA: TGTGCCAGCAGCTTAGGAGGGGTCTATGGCTACACCTGC.

The chain carries TRBV5-1 and TRBJ2-3; a possible D gene is TRBD2 (5 bases). Trimming took 4 bases from V and 6 from J, leaving 21 bases between them. Germline CDR1 reads SGHRS; CDR2 reads YFSETQ. The CDR3 runs to 16 residues. CDR3 bases: TGCGCCAGCAGCCCCGGACTCTCCCTTGGAACTGATACGCAGTATTTT. This translates into CASSPGLSLGTDTQYF.